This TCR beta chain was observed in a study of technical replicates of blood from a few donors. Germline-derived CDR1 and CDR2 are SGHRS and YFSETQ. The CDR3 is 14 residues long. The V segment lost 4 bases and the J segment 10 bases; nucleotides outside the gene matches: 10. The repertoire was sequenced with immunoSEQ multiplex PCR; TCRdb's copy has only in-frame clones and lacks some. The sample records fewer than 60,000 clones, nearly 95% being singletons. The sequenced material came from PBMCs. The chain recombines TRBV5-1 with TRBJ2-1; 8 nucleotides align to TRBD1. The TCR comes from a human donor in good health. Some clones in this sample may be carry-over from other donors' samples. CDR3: CASSGQGAIMEQFF. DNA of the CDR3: TGCGCCAGCAGCGGACAGGGCGCAATCATGGAGCAGTTCTTC.